These 27 T cell receptor beta chains were sequenced from one sample in a study of T cells in Graves' hyperthyroidism and ophthalmopathy. There were TCR beta CDR3 regions amplified from RNA transcripts. HTBI primers were used for first-round RT-PCR of the TCR CDR3. MiXCR, applied by TCRdb to the multiplex PCR reads, yields one record per CDR3 protein. The profile shows some 570,000 distinct CDR3 sequences, about 14% of them singletons. The specimen sequenced was blood. These receptors came from a woman under 30 with Graves' ophthalmopathy.

This clonotype was detected ten times or more. The rearrangement links TRBV11-3 to TRBJ1-1; 9 bases are shared with TRBD1. This CDR3 comprises 15 residues. V was clipped by 1 base and J by 2 bases; unmatched bases: 2. From germline, CDR1 is SGHNT and CDR2 YENEEA. CDR3 protein: CASSLGDRANTEAFF. In nucleotides, the CDR3 is TGTGCCAGCAGCTTAGGGGACAGGGCTAACACTGAAGCTTTCTTT.

This clonotype was counted a single time. Given a much more abundant clone one base away, this may be a read error. The chain joins TRBV2 to TRBJ1-2; D gene uncertain. The CDR3 is 14 residues long. The germline gives CDR1 SNHLY, CDR2 FYNNEI. The V end was cut by 1 base, the J end by 2 bases, with 8 bases between. The CDR3 region has the DNA TGTGCCAGCAGTGAAGATCCCAGAAACTATGGCTACACCTTC. It encodes CASSEDPRNYGYTF.

This clonotype occurred many times. The V gene is TRBV20-1, the J gene TRBJ2-7, with D possibly being TRBD2 (6 bases). The germline V and J ends were trimmed by 1 base and 2 bases, with 9 bases remaining between them. CDR3 length: 13 amino acids. Germline V gene lookup returns CDR1 DFQATT and CDR2 SNEGSKA (reference sequence). This chain's CDR3 is CSARVSGAYEQYF. CDR3 nucleotides: TGCAGTGCTAGAGTCTCGGGGGCCTACGAGCAGTACTTC.

In this sample, this clonotype turned up many times. The chain combines TRBV11-2 with TRBJ2-7, with 13 bases identical to TRBD2. With 5 bases clipped from V and 3 bases from J, the junction kept 13 bases outside the gene matches. Germline loops: CDR1 SGHAT, CDR2 FQNNGV. The CDR3 sequence is 18 residues long. Here the CDR3 reads CASSHTGGLAGINYEQYF. The CDR3 DNA is TGTGCCAGCAGCCACACAGGGGGACTAGCGGGAATCAACTACGAGCAGTACTTC.

This clonotype was observed many times. The gene calls are TRBV9 and TRBJ2-7, with 10 bases that match TRBD2. From germline, CDR1 is SGDLS and CDR2 YYNGEE. Losses at the gene ends were 2 bases for V and 2 bases for J; bases not matched to a gene: 4. The CDR3 runs to 15 residues. CDR3 sequence: CASSVTSGAAYEQYF. DNA for the CDR3: TGTGCCAGCAGCGTTACTAGCGGGGCCGCCTACGAGCAGTACTTC.

There are many counts of this clonotype. This chain joins TRBV12-3 or TRBV12-4 and TRBJ2-1; D is possibly TRBD1 (6 bases). V dropped 4 bases and J dropped 0 bases, with 16 bases sitting between them. The length of the CDR3 is 17 residues. This chain's CDR3 is CASSYTNRVGSYNEQFF. As DNA, the CDR3 is TGTGCCAGCAGTTATACGAACAGGGTCGGCTCCTACAATGAGCAGTTCTTC.

This clonotype was found many times. This rearrangement joins TRBV28 to TRBJ1-6; TRBD1 matches 7 bases. Germline CDR1 and CDR2: MDHEN and SYDVKM. The CDR3 has 15 amino acids. Losses at the gene ends were 6 bases for V and 7 bases for J; bases not matched to a gene: 9. CDR3 amino acids: CASRNTGVDNSPLHF. The CDR3 bases are TGTGCCAGCAGAAATACAGGGGTTGACAATTCACCCCTCCACTTT.

The V and J genes are TRBV9 and TRBJ1-1; D not resolved. The V and J ends lost 1 base and 6 bases respectively, with 16 bases between them. The germline V gene encodes CDR1 SGDLS and CDR2 YYNGEE. This CDR3 has 15 residues. The CDR3 DNA follows: TGTGCCAGCAGCGTAAATCGGTATGGTGGCCCTGAAGCTTTCTTT. Amino acids: CASSVNRYGGPEAFF. The full variable domain, rest sourced from reference TRBV9 and TRBJ1-1, is DSGVTQTPKHLITATGQRVTLRCSPRSGDLSVYWYQQSLDQGLQFLIQYYNGEERAKGNILERFSAQQFPDLHSELNLSSLELGDSALYFCASSVNRYGGPEAFFGQGTRLTVV.

This clonotype was seen at least ten times. The chain employs TRBV7-9 and TRBJ2-7, with 10 bases lining up with TRBD1. V dropped 1 base and J dropped 3; count of bases not matched to a gene: 3. Germline CDR1 SEHNR, CDR2 FQNEAQ (reference sequence). The CDR3 loop spans 15 amino acids. The CDR3 sequence: CASSLEDRGFYEQYF. CDR3 nucleotides: TGTGCCAGCAGCTTAGAGGACAGGGGGTTCTACGAGCAGTACTTC.

This clonotype was seen repeatedly, ten times or more. V usage is TRBV7-9 and J usage is TRBJ2-5; the D call may be TRBD1 or TRBD2 (5 bases each). Per germline, CDR1 SEHNR and CDR2 FQNEAQ (reference sequence). V lost 5 bases to trimming and J lost 2 bases, with 12 bases between them. The CDR3 spans 14 residues. CDR3 sequence (DNA): TGTGCCAGCAGCCCGCCCTGGGGGCAAGAGACCCAGTACTTC. This sequence encodes CASSPPWGQETQYF.

This clonotype occurred many times. The DNA for the CDR3 is TGTGCCAGCAGCCGATTTACCGACGGCTATGGCTACACCTTC. Amino acids: CASSRFTDGYGYTF. The chain joins TRBV7-2 to TRBJ1-2, with D hard to call. Between the trimmed V and J ends, which lost 5 bases and 4 bases, there was a span of 14 bases. The CDR3 is 14 residues long. CDR1 is SGHTA and CDR2 is FQGNSA in the germline V gene.

This clonotype was recorded many times. The chain couples TRBV2 to TRBJ2-3; 9 bases map to TRBD2. Germline CDR1 reads SNHLY; CDR2 reads FYNNEI. The CDR3 sequence is 18 residues long. The V gene end was trimmed by 3 bases and the J gene end by 4 bases; junction bases not matched to a gene: 14. Here the CDR3 reads CASSDLAGSSTLSDTQYF. DNA for the CDR3: TGTGCCAGCAGTGATCTAGCGGGATCTTCAACGTTGTCAGATACGCAGTATTTT. The variable domain in full, completed from reference TRBV2 and TRBJ2-3, reads EPEVTQTPSHQVTQMGQEVILRCVPISNHLYFYWYRQILGQKVEFLVSFYNNEISEKSEIFDDQFSVERPDGSNFTLKIRSTKLEDSAMYFCASSDLAGSSTLSDTQYFGPGTRLTVL.

This clonotype appeared many times. The chain carries TRBV20-1 and TRBJ2-7; D may be TRBD1 (6 bases). The CDR3 totals 16 residues. Germline V CDR1 and CDR2: DFQATT, SNEGSKA (reference sequence). With 6 bases removed from V and 2 bases from J, the gap between germline ends came to 23 bases. DNA of the CDR3: TGCAGTGCGAGACCACGAACAGGGAGTAACACCTACGAGCAGTACTTC. This encodes CSARPRTGSNTYEQYF.

This clonotype appeared many times. The chain combines TRBV20-1 with TRBJ2-7; 9 positions match TRBD2. The germline V gene has CDR1 DFQATT and CDR2 SNEGSKA (reference sequence). This CDR3 has 15 amino acids. Trimming at V came to 5 bases and at J to 0 bases, leaving 8 bases not matched to a gene. The CDR3 DNA reads as TGCAGTGCTCCTTCAGCGGGAGGACCCTCCTACGAGCAGTACTTC. Translated, it gives CSAPSAGGPSYEQYF.

Many counts were recorded for this clonotype. The rearrangement links TRBV30 to TRBJ2-2; D not certain. The CDR3 sequence is 14 residues long. Trimming pared 0 bases from V and 4 bases from J, leaving 9 bases between. CDR1 GTSNPN and CDR2 SVGIG come from the germline V gene (reference sequence). The DNA of the CDR3 is TGTGCCTGGAGTGTACGATGGGCCACCGGGGAGCTGTTTTTT. Protein: CAWSVRWATGELFF.

This clonotype was detected ten times or more. This rearrangement joins TRBV2 to TRBJ1-2; the D gene is possibly TRBD1 (6 bases). The CDR3 length is 14 residues. The V end lost 4 bases, the J end lost 2 bases, and 11 bases lay between the germline ends. CDR1 is SNHLY and CDR2 is FYNNEI in the germline V gene. As DNA, the CDR3 is TGTGCCAGCAGTGGTAACACAGGGAACTATGGCTACACCTTC. Protein sequence: CASSGNTGNYGYTF.

Many counts were recorded for this clonotype. The rearrangement uses TRBV28 and TRBJ2-7; D remains ambiguous. CDR3 length: 15 residues. Germline values: CDR1 MDHEN, CDR2 SYDVKM. Trimming took 7 bases from V and 1 from J, leaving 17 bases between them. CDR3: CASTPGPGRSYEQYF. The CDR3 nucleotides are TGTGCCAGCACCCCCGGCCCGGGTCGTTCCTACGAGCAGTACTTC.

The gene calls are TRBV24-1 and TRBJ2-7, with TRBD2 identical over 11 bases. This CDR3 is 15 amino acids long. V shed 3 bases, J shed 8 bases, and the junction held 8 bases outside the gene matches. CDR1 KGHDR and CDR2 SFDVKD come from the germline V gene. CDR3 DNA sequence: TGTGCCACCAGTGATCCCTCTAGCGGGAGGAATAAGCAGTACTTC. Its protein product is CATSDPSSGRNKQYF.

In this sample, this clonotype turned up many times. The chain is built from TRBV30 and TRBJ1-1; D unresolved. V shed 3 bases and J shed 2 bases, with 10 bases lying between them. The CDR3 spans 13 residues. Germline-derived CDR1 and CDR2 are GTSNPN and SVGIG (reference sequence). CDR3 nucleotide sequence: TGTGCCTGGAGGCGGCAGACTAACACTGAAGCTTTCTTT. Encoded protein: CAWRRQTNTEAFF.

This clonotype was counted many times. The CDR3 loop reads CASSLATAGNQPQHF. CDR3 coding DNA: TGTGCCAGCAGTTTAGCGACAGCGGGCAATCAGCCCCAGCATTTT. This rearrangement joins TRBV28 to TRBJ1-5; tentative D call: TRBD1 (5 bases). The V end was cut by 2 bases, the J end by 2 bases, with 10 bases between. Germline V lookup: CDR1 MDHEN, CDR2 SYDVKM. This CDR3 comprises 15 residues.

Only a few counts were recorded for this clonotype. V and J are TRBV6-1 and TRBJ2-6, with D possibly being TRBD1 (6 bases). Germline V gives CDR1 MNHNS, CDR2 SASEGT. This CDR3 region has 16 residues. CDR3 amino acids: CGSCRGLYSGANVLTF. CDR3 nucleotides: TGTGGGTCCTGTAGGGGGTTATATAGTGGGGCCAACGTCCTGACTTTC.

This clonotype occurred a few times. The chain has TRBV5-1 and TRBJ2-3, with D maybe TRBD2 (5 bases). The length of the CDR3 is 14 residues. V was cut by 5 bases and J by 2 bases, with 12 bases left in between. Germline CDR1 reads SGHRS; CDR2 reads YFSETQ. CDR3 protein: CASSVEGPTDTQYF. The DNA of the CDR3 is TGCGCCAGCAGTGTTGAGGGCCCCACAGATACGCAGTATTTT.

This clonotype was seen at least ten times. J is TRBJ1-1 and V is TRBV20-1, with D tentatively TRBD1 (5 bases). This CDR3 has 12 amino acids. The germline V gene encodes CDR1 DFQATT and CDR2 SNEGSKA (reference sequence). Trimming removed 4 bases from V and 0 bases from J, with 6 bases in between. Written as DNA, the CDR3 is TGCAGTGCTAAGGGGATGAACACTGAAGCTTTCTTT. This codes for CSAKGMNTEAFF.

This clonotype was counted many times. The chain links TRBV5-1 to TRBJ1-2; 9 bases map to TRBD1. The CDR3 has 12 amino acids. Germline trimming cut 10 bases from V and 6 bases from J; bases unmatched to any gene: 7. CDR1 is SGHRS, CDR2 YFSETQ, per germline. The CDR3 here is CASRTGVDGYTF. The CDR3 DNA sequence: TGCGCCTCCCGGACAGGGGTGGATGGCTACACCTTC.

The chain couples TRBV4-2 to TRBJ2-7; 10 bases align to TRBD2. The J segment lost 2 bases and the V segment lost 4 bases, leaving 11 bases of the junction unmatched. The germline gives CDR1 LGHNA, CDR2 YNFKEQ. This CDR3 comprises 17 residues. The CDR3 sequence: CASSLPYQREGTYEQYF. The CDR3 nucleotides read TGTGCCAGCAGCCTCCCATACCAGCGGGAGGGTACCTACGAGCAGTACTTC.

This clonotype has ten or more counts. V and J are TRBV11-2 and TRBJ2-5; D is unclear. CDR1 SGHAT and CDR2 FQNNGV come from the germline V gene. Trimming stripped 4 bases from V and 2 bases from J, with 8 bases between. The CDR3 length is 13 residues. The CDR3 reads CASSSGLQETQYF. CDR3 DNA: TGTGCCAGCAGCTCGGGCTTACAAGAGACCCAGTACTTC.

This clonotype was counted many times. V is TRBV15 and J is TRBJ2-3; D is ambiguous. This CDR3 is 16 amino acids long. The V end was cut by 0 bases, the J end by 3 bases, with 13 bases between. In germline, CDR1 is LNHNV, CDR2 YYDKDF (reference sequence). The CDR3: CATSRENIRATDTQYF. As DNA, the CDR3 is TGTGCCACCAGCAGAGAAAACATCCGGGCTACAGATACGCAGTATTTT.